Following are 28 T cell receptor beta chains from one sample sequenced in a study of graft-versus-host responses after intestinal transplantation (dated by TCRdb to the early 2020s). Library prep was done by the immunoSEQ multiplex PCR assay. Imported from immuneACCESS, the table was reduced by TCRdb to in-frame sequences with V and J called. These copies leave out some clones; in studies compared against another copy, an unresolved V gene accounts for under half, and the cause of the remainder is not known. Across this sample there are approximately 32,000 clones, with just under 95% seen only once. About 0.8% of the sample rests with the top ten. The specimen comprised PBMCs, sampled 16 days after intestinal transplant. The receptor set was obtained from a human patient who received an intestinal transplant, so some T cells may come from the graft donor.

The rearrangement uses TRBV28 and TRBJ1-3, with 8 bases aligning to TRBD1. V lost 5 bases to trimming and J lost 7 bases; unmatched junction nucleotides: 10. The CDR3 is 15 residues long. Germline values: CDR1 MDHEN, CDR2 SYDVKM. The CDR3 loop is CASSRLTGASNTIYF. In nucleotides, the CDR3 is TGTGCCAGCAGTCGCTTGACAGGGGCGAGCAACACCATATATTTT.

The chain recombines TRBV28 with TRBJ2-5; the D gene is possibly TRBD2 (5 bases). Looked up from germline, CDR1 is MDHEN and CDR2 is SYDVKM. The CDR3 extends over 14 amino acids. Trimming shortened V by 2 bases and J by 2 bases, and 9 bases separated the two germline ends. The CDR3 loop is CASSLGSLQETQYF. As DNA, the CDR3 is TGTGCCAGCAGTTTAGGGAGCCTGCAAGAGACCCAGTACTTC.

The chain uses TRBV30 and TRBJ2-5; the match to TRBD2 covers 10 bases. V dropped 2 bases and J dropped 5; count of bases not matched to a gene: 5. Germline V gene sequence: CDR1 GTSNPN, CDR2 SVGIG (reference sequence). CDR3 length: 14 amino acids. CDR3 in amino acids: CAWSPGLATETQYF. In nucleotides, the CDR3 is TGTGCCTGGAGTCCGGGACTAGCGACGGAGACCCAGTACTTC. Full variable domain (remainder filled in from reference TRBV30 and TRBJ2-5): SQTIHQWPATLVQPVGSPLSLECTVEGTSNPNLYWYRQAAGRGLQLLFYSVGIGQISSEVPQNLSASRPQDRQFILSSKKLLLSDSGFYLCAWSPGLATETQYFGPGTRLLVL.

This chain uses TRBV29-1 with TRBJ2-2; 10 bases are a match to TRBD1. The junction had 4 bases not matched to a gene; V was cut back by 7 bases and J by 5 bases. The CDR3 contains 13 residues. From germline, CDR1 is SQVTM and CDR2 ANQGSEA. In nucleotides, the CDR3 is TGCAGCGCTCGGACAGGGGGAACCGGGGAGCTGTTTTTT. Protein product: CSARTGGTGELFF.

The chain employs TRBV29-1 and TRBJ1-4, with a weak D call TRBD1 (5 bases). The CDR3 contains 15 residues. The germline V gene has CDR1 SQVTM and CDR2 ANQGSEA. V lost 0 bases and J lost 8, with 16 bases in between. CDR3 DNA sequence: TGCAGCGTTGAAGATGACAGAGGTGGGAGCGAAAAACTGTTTTTT. Amino acid sequence: CSVEDDRGGSEKLFF.

In its sample, this clone was seen once. The chain has TRBV7-8 and TRBJ2-3, with D hard to call. Germline V gene data show CDR1 as SGHVS and CDR2 as FQNEAQ. The CDR3 contains 12 residues. Trimming took off 4 bases at V and 7 bases at J, with 9 bases between the two ends. The chain's CDR3 is CASSWITNTQYF. The DNA of the CDR3 is TGTGCCAGCAGCTGGATTACGAATACGCAGTATTTT.

This sequence joins TRBV7-6 and TRBJ2-5; TRBD2 agrees at 9 bases. Germline values: CDR1 SGHVS, CDR2 FNYEAQ. J lost 5 bases, V lost 5 bases, and 15 bases had no gene match. This CDR3 is built from 17 residues. The CDR3 spells CASSTRRLAGERETQYF. In nucleotides, the CDR3 is TGTGCCAGCAGCACCCGCCGGTTAGCGGGAGAGCGGGAGACCCAGTACTTC.

This clone appeared once. The chain links TRBV19 to TRBJ2-1; 8 nucleotides agree with TRBD2. Trimming took 3 bases from V and 4 from J; bases not matched to a gene: 11. Germline CDR1 LNHDA, CDR2 SQIVND (reference sequence). This CDR3 spans 17 amino acids. In DNA, the CDR3 is TGTGCCAGTAGTATGCCTGCATTAGCGGGGATATACAATGAGCAGTTCTTC. Translated: CASSMPALAGIYNEQFF.

V gene TRBV7-3 combines with J gene TRBJ2-1; 7 nucleotides agree with TRBD2. With V trimmed by 2 bases and J by 0 bases, 7 bases remained unmatched. From germline, CDR1 is SGHTA and CDR2 FQGTGA. The CDR3 covers 17 residues. The CDR3 DNA sequence: TGTGCCAGCAGCTTAGGGAGCGGGGCCAGCTCCTACAATGAGCAGTTCTTC. This sequence encodes CASSLGSGASSYNEQFF.

This sequence joins TRBV7-9 and TRBJ2-7; D call uncertain. Looked up from germline, CDR1 is SEHNR and CDR2 is FQNEAQ (reference sequence). CDR3 length: 12 amino acids. V dropped 0 bases and J dropped 7 bases, with 7 bases sitting between them. CDR3 nucleotides: TGTGCCAGCAGCTTAGCACGGATTGAGCAGTACTTC. Encoded protein: CASSLARIEQYF.

The table lists this clone with a count of one. This sequence joins TRBV27 and TRBJ2-7, with TRBD1 identical over 9 bases. Per the germline V gene, CDR1 is MNHEY and CDR2 is SMNVEV (reference sequence). Losses at the gene ends were 7 bases for V and 6 bases for J; bases not matched to a gene: 7. CDR3 length: 13 residues. This CDR3 is CASNPGQGFEQYF. CDR3 DNA sequence: TGTGCCAGCAACCCGGGACAGGGCTTCGAGCAGTACTTC.

V gene TRBV7-2 combines with J gene TRBJ1-2; maybe TRBD1 (6 bases). The CDR3 extends over 15 amino acids. Germline lookup yields CDR1 SGHTA and CDR2 FQGNSA. V lost 2 bases and J lost 0, with 10 bases in between. The CDR3 reads CASSLWGGPNYGYTF. The DNA of the CDR3 is TGTGCCAGCAGCTTATGGGGGGGCCCTAACTATGGCTACACCTTC.

Of note for this clone: A read error may produce the germline difference seen at one junction end. The V and J genes are TRBV5-1 and TRBJ2-7; D gene ambiguous. The CDR3 runs 14 residues. The germline CDR1 and CDR2 sequences are SGHRS and YFSETQ. The CDR3 nucleotides are TGTGCCAGCAGCTTTAGTCACATAAAGTACGAGCAGTACTTC. Amino acid sequence: CASSFSHIKYEQYF.

This chain uses TRBV19 with TRBJ1-1, with unresolved D. The germline CDR1 and CDR2 sequences are LNHDA and SQIVND (reference sequence). V lost 5 bases, J lost 1 base, and 8 bases lay in between. The CDR3 consists of 13 residues. Here the CDR3 reads CASSDSWNTEAFF. In DNA form, the CDR3 reads TGTGCCAGTAGTGATAGCTGGAACACTGAAGCTTTCTTT.

The chain is built from TRBV4-1 and TRBJ2-1; TRBD2 aligns across 16 bases. CDR3 size: 20 residues. With V trimmed by 0 bases and J by 4 bases, 9 bases remained unmatched. Germline lookup yields CDR1 MGHRA and CDR2 YSYEKL. The CDR3 DNA follows: TGCGCCAGCAGCCAAGATGGGGGACTAGCGGGAGGGCCAGGGTACAATGAGCAGTTCTTC. Protein product: CASSQDGGLAGGPGYNEQFF.

The chain recombines TRBV11-2 with TRBJ2-7, with D perhaps matching TRBD2 (5 bases). The germline CDR1 and CDR2 sequences are SGHAT and FQNNGV. Trimming shortened V by 0 bases and J by 0 bases, and 9 bases separated the two germline ends. The CDR3 consists of 15 residues. The CDR3 here is CASSLEAGSSYEQYF. The CDR3 bases are TGTGCCAGCAGCTTAGAGGCTGGGAGCTCCTACGAGCAGTACTTC. Drawing the rest from reference TRBV11-2 and TRBJ2-7, the complete variable domain is EAGVAQSPRYKIIEKRQSVAFWCNPISGHATLYWYQQILGQGPKLLIQFQNNGVVDDSQLPKDRFSAERLKGVDSTLKIQPAKLEDSAVYLCASSLEAGSSYEQYFGPGTRLTVT.

This sequence joins TRBV6-5 and TRBJ2-7; a possible D gene is TRBD1 (7 bases). Germline values: CDR1 MNHEY, CDR2 SVGAGI. This CDR3 region has 15 residues. The V end lost 0 bases, the J end lost 3 bases, and 12 bases lay between the germline ends. CDR3 DNA sequence: TGTGCCAGCAGTTACTCGATTCAGGGGGGCTACGAGCAGTACTTC. This translates into CASSYSIQGGYEQYF.

The rearrangement uses TRBV7-6 and TRBJ2-3; 11 bases are shared with TRBD2. This CDR3 has 16 residues. The germline gives CDR1 SGHVS, CDR2 FNYEAQ. Unmatched junction bases numbered 7, after V lost 5 bases and J lost 3 bases. Here the CDR3 reads CASSPLLAGETDTQYF. In DNA, the CDR3 is TGTGCCAGCAGCCCCTTACTAGCGGGAGAGACAGATACGCAGTATTTT.

This chain uses TRBV9 with TRBJ2-5; 7 bases are shared with TRBD2. With 3 bases clipped from V and 5 bases from J, the junction kept 7 bases outside the gene matches. This CDR3 has 14 residues. Germline V gene lookup returns CDR1 SGDLS and CDR2 YYNGEE. CDR3 residues: CASSAPGGGETQYF. CDR3 nucleotide sequence: TGTGCCAGCAGCGCCCCGGGGGGTGGGGAGACCCAGTACTTC.

This chain uses TRBV18 with TRBJ1-1; TRBD1 is a possible D gene (5 bases). The CDR3 covers 15 residues. The V gene's germline CDR1 is KGHSH and CDR2 LQKENI. Trimming left V 1 base short and J 5 bases short, with 14 bases between. The CDR3 here is CASSPLFRGGTEAFF. The CDR3 region has the DNA TGTGCCAGCTCACCACTATTTAGGGGTGGGACTGAAGCTTTCTTT.

The chain joins TRBV4-1 to TRBJ2-1, with D maybe TRBD2 (7 bases). CDR1 MGHRA and CDR2 YSYEKL come from the germline V gene. V was trimmed by 4 bases and J by 3 bases, leaving 16 bases between them. The CDR3 has 16 amino acids. The CDR3 DNA reads TGCGCCAGCAGCCTACCGGGGGGCGGGAACTACAATGAGCAGTTCTTC. Translating it yields CASSLPGGGNYNEQFF.

This clone was observed a single time. CDR3 amino acids: CASSFPLADRGLSYTF. CDR3 nucleotides: TGTGCCAGCAGCTTCCCACTGGCGGACAGGGGGCTGAGCTACACCTTC. The chain joins TRBV7-2 to TRBJ1-2; the match to TRBD1 covers 11 bases. V lost 3 bases and J lost 9; bases outside the gene matches: 12. The CDR3 totals 16 residues. CDR1 and CDR2 (germline): SGHTA, FQGNSA.

The chain employs TRBV7-9 and TRBJ2-7; D gene uncertain. V shed 3 bases and J shed 1 base, with 7 bases lying between them. The CDR3 contains 13 residues. Germline V gene lookup returns CDR1 SEHNR and CDR2 FQNEAQ (reference sequence). CDR3 DNA sequence: TGTGCCAGCAGCTTTTCGGCGTCCTACGAGCAGTACTTC. Protein product: CASSFSASYEQYF.

The count of this clone is one. This rearrangement joins TRBV9 to TRBJ1-2; 8 nucleotides match TRBD1. The CDR3 extends over 14 amino acids. V lost 0 bases, J lost 4 bases, and 2 bases stayed unmatched. From germline, CDR1 is SGDLS and CDR2 YYNGEE. In nucleotides, the CDR3 is TGTGCCAGCAGCGTAGCAACAGGGGGCTATGGCTACACCTTC. Its translation is CASSVATGGYGYTF.

The chain links TRBV12-5 to TRBJ2-3; TRBD2 aligns across 7 bases. J was trimmed by 3 bases and V by 4 bases; bases with no gene match: 1. Germline CDR1 is LGHNT and CDR2 is FRNRAP. The CDR3 spans 13 residues. The CDR3 reads CASGSSGTDTQYF. DNA for the CDR3: TGTGCTAGTGGTTCTAGCGGTACAGATACGCAGTATTTT.

The rearrangement joins TRBV6-5 to TRBJ1-4; no clear D. With 4 bases removed from V and 8 bases from J, the gap between germline ends came to 11 bases. CDR1 and CDR2 from the germline V gene are MNHEY and SVGAGI. This CDR3 is built from 13 residues. CDR3 nucleotide sequence: TGTGCCAGCAGTTCCCTGGCGGGGGAAAAACTGTTTTTT. It yields the protein CASSSLAGEKLFF.

This clone was recorded only once. The rearrangement links TRBV6-5 to TRBJ1-2, with D perhaps matching TRBD1 (5 bases). Germline V CDR1 and CDR2: MNHEY, SVGAGI. The CDR3 sequence is 12 residues long. With 7 bases removed from V and 4 bases from J, the gap between germline ends came to 10 bases. Here the CDR3 DNA reads TGTGCCAGCACAGACAGTTCCTATGGCTACACCTTC. This translates into CASTDSSYGYTF.

V gene TRBV21-1 combines with J gene TRBJ1-5; the table's D call, TRBD1, has no DNA check behind it. TRBV21-1 is tagged as a pseudogene. This CDR3 is 16 amino acids long. CDR3 nucleotide sequence: TGTGCCAGCAGCAAATGGCAGACGACAGGGCCGAGGCCCCAGCATTTT. Protein product: CASSKWQTTGPRPQHF.